The 28 T cell receptor beta chains below all came from one sample that was sequenced in a study of naive and memory T cell subsets. Amplification of ligated cDNA took four PCR rounds with SP2 and nested alpha and beta constant primers. TCRdb recomputed calls from the 5' RACE reads with MiXCR, one row per CDR3 protein. The sample has 45,000 to 55,000 distinct CDR3 sequences, approximately 4.5% seen once. The library had UMIs added by 3' ligation of an oligonucleotide to TCR cDNA. These receptors all come from a female donor in good health.

In this sample, this clonotype turned up many times. The rearrangement uses TRBV9 and TRBJ2-1; 9 nucleotides agree with TRBD2. Germline assignment: CDR1 SGDLS and CDR2 YYNGEE. J was trimmed by 2 bases and V by 3 bases; bases with no gene match: 6. CDR3 length: 16 residues. As DNA, the CDR3 is TGTGCCAGCAGCGCCCTTAGCGGGGGTACCTACAATGAGCAGTTCTTC. Translating it yields CASSALSGGTYNEQFF.

The table lists this clonotype with many counts. V is TRBV10-2 and J is TRBJ2-6; TRBD1 matches 10 bases. V gave up 8 bases and J gave up 2 bases; unmatched junction bases: 12. Germline V gives CDR1 WSHSY, CDR2 SAAADI. The CDR3 is 18 residues long. In DNA form, the CDR3 reads TGCGCCAGCCGTGGGGGGACAGGGGACCTCCCTGGGGCCAACGTCCTGACTTTC. This encodes CASRGGTGDLPGANVLTF.

As regards this clonotype: One base away lies a much larger clone, so this may be a sequencing read error. The chain recombines TRBV27 with TRBJ2-5; D possibly corresponds to TRBD1 (6 bases). This CDR3 contains 11 residues. Germline V gene data show CDR1 as MNHEY and CDR2 as SMNVEV (reference sequence). CDR3 protein: CTSSHNRVLHF. The CDR3, as DNA: TGTACCAGCAGCCATAACAGGGTTCTGCACTTC.

The sample holds many counts of this clonotype. The chain has TRBV6-2 or TRBV6-3 and TRBJ1-2; D possibly corresponds to TRBD1 (5 bases). Trimming removed 6 bases at V and 5 bases at J, with 16 bases between. The CDR3 covers 14 residues. Germline CDR1 MNHEY, CDR2 SVGEGT. The CDR3 DNA reads TGTGCCAGCAGAGAAATCGGGACTTCTTATGGCTACACCTTC. Its translation: CASREIGTSYGYTF.

In the case of this clonotype: This may be a read error, as it is one base from a much larger clone. This chain uses TRBV20-1 with TRBJ1-5; possible D gene TRBD1, 5 bases. Germline CDR1 and CDR2: DFQATT and SNEGSKA (reference sequence). The CDR3 runs to 14 residues. CDR3 region: CSARGGPSNKPQHF. CDR3 sequence (DNA): TGCAGTGCTAGGGGGGGACCTAGCAATAAGCCCCAGCATTTT.

This clonotype has at least ten counts. The chain uses TRBV29-1 and TRBJ2-1; tentatively, D is TRBD1 (5 bases). Germline CDR1 and CDR2: SQVTM and ANQGSEA. The CDR3 totals 13 residues. Trimming pared 3 bases from V and 4 bases from J, leaving 10 bases between. CDR3 DNA: TGCAGCGTTGACCCAGGGCTTTACAATGAGCAGTTCTTC. Residues: CSVDPGLYNEQFF.

The chain joins TRBV12-3 or TRBV12-4 to TRBJ2-1, with 10 positions matching TRBD2. Germline trimming cut 4 bases from V and 7 bases from J; bases unmatched to any gene: 7. The CDR3 contains 15 residues. The CDR3 nucleotides are TGTGCCAGCAGTTATAGCGGGAGGCCCCAGAATGAGCAGTTCTTC. Its translation: CASSYSGRPQNEQFF.

This clonotype was picked up a small number of times. V and J are TRBV28 and TRBJ2-5; 7 positions match TRBD1. Germline V gene sequence: CDR1 MDHEN, CDR2 SYDVKM. CDR3 size: 15 residues. V shed 8 bases, J shed 4 bases, and the junction held 13 bases outside the gene matches. CDR3 nucleotides: TGTGCCAGCGCTACAGGGGTGGGCCCAAGAGAGACCCAGTACTTC. As protein: CASATGVGPRETQYF.

There are many counts of this clonotype. The chain employs TRBV7-2 and TRBJ2-5; TRBD1 agrees at 8 bases. This CDR3 has 14 amino acids. V shed 1 base, J shed 5 bases, and the junction held 3 bases outside the gene matches. Germline CDR1 and CDR2: SGHTA and FQGNSA. In DNA form, the CDR3 reads TGTGCCAGCAGCTTAGAGCCAGGGGGCGAGACCCAGTACTTC. The encoded protein is CASSLEPGGETQYF.

There are a few counts of this clonotype. This chain joins TRBV5-1 and TRBJ2-7; D may be TRBD1 or TRBD2 (5 bases each). Germline CDR1 SGHRS, CDR2 YFSETQ. Trimming left V 4 bases short and J 2 bases short, with 10 bases between. The CDR3 is 13 amino acids. Written as DNA, the CDR3 is TGCGCCAGCAGCCTCCGGGGCCCCTACGAGCAGTACTTC. This codes for CASSLRGPYEQYF.

This clonotype appeared many times. The V gene is TRBV4-1, the J gene TRBJ2-1; 10 bases align to TRBD1. V lost 0 bases to trimming and J lost 0 bases; unmatched junction nucleotides: 5. The germline CDR1 and CDR2 sequences are MGHRA and YSYEKL. The CDR3 has 18 amino acids. DNA of the CDR3: TGCGCCAGCAGCCAAGATAGGGACAGGGGAGACTCCTACAATGAGCAGTTCTTC. Protein sequence: CASSQDRDRGDSYNEQFF.

The chain is built from TRBV14 and TRBJ1-1; no reliable D call. The CDR3 has 13 amino acids. Germline CDR1 and CDR2: SGHDN and FVKESK. Trimming took off 2 bases at V and 1 base at J, with 5 bases between the two ends. The CDR3 region has the DNA TGTGCCAGCAGCCAAACCAGGAACACTGAAGCTTTCTTT. Its translation: CASSQTRNTEAFF.

This clonotype has ten or more counts. This chain connects TRBV10-3 to TRBJ1-5; 7 nucleotides agree with TRBD1. The CDR3 is 12 residues long. Trimming took 11 bases from V and 7 from J; bases not matched to a gene: 8. Germline loops: CDR1 ENHRY, CDR2 SYGVKD. CDR3 DNA: TGTGCCCTATACAGGGGTAAACAGCCCCAGCATTTT. Translating it yields CALYRGKQPQHF.

The table lists this clonotype with many counts. This sequence joins TRBV3-1 and TRBJ2-4; D is ambiguous. This CDR3 spans 16 amino acids. Germline-derived CDR1 and CDR2 are LGHDT and YNNKEL (reference sequence). The V end lost 0 bases, the J end lost 0 bases, and 9 bases lay between the germline ends. CDR3 nucleotides: TGTGCCAGCAGCCAAGATGTGAGAGCAGCCAAAAACATTCAGTACTTC. This codes for CASSQDVRAAKNIQYF. Variable domain in full (rest from reference TRBV3-1 and TRBJ2-4): DTAVSQTPKYLVTQMGNDKSIKCEQNLGHDTMYWYKQDSKKFLKIMFSYNNKELIINETVPNRFSPKSPDKAHLNLHINSLELGDSAVYFCASSQDVRAAKNIQYFGAGTRLSVL.

Many counts were recorded for this clonotype. The chain couples TRBV5-1 to TRBJ2-7, with 8 bases lining up with TRBD1. Trimming took 4 bases from V and 5 from J; bases not matched to a gene: 14. Germline assignment: CDR1 SGHRS and CDR2 YFSETQ. The CDR3 is 16 residues long. CDR3 DNA: TGCGCCAGCAGCCGAAGGATCCCGGGACAGGCCCACGAGCAGTACTTC. Residues: CASSRRIPGQAHEQYF. Using reference TRBV5-1 and TRBJ2-7 for the parts outside the CDR3, the full variable domain is KAGVTQTPRYLIKTRGQQVTLSCSPISGHRSVSWYQQTPGQGLQFLFEYFSETQRNKGNFPGRFSGRQFSNSRSEMNVSTLELGDSALYLCASSRRIPGQAHEQYFGPGTRLTVT.

This clonotype was seen ten or more times. CDR3 sequence (DNA): TGTGCCAGCAGTTTCGAGGGGGGAGTCCGTACCTCCTACGAGCAGTACTTC. It encodes CASSFEGGVRTSYEQYF. The chain has TRBV28 and TRBJ2-7, with D possibly called TRBD1 or TRBD2 (6 bases each). Germline CDR1 MDHEN, CDR2 SYDVKM. The CDR3 totals 17 residues. The germline V and J ends were trimmed by 3 bases and 0 bases, with 18 bases remaining between them.

This clonotype was seen at least ten times. The V and J genes are TRBV6-2 or TRBV6-3 and TRBJ2-7; 8 bases are shared with TRBD2. Losses at the gene ends were 7 bases for V and 3 bases for J; bases not matched to a gene: 11. The CDR3 runs to 15 residues. Germline-derived CDR1 and CDR2 are MNHEY and SVGEGT. The CDR3, as DNA: TGTGCCAGCACCGGGGGGGTAGCAAGACTCTACGAGCAGTACTTC. Translated, it gives CASTGGVARLYEQYF.

The chain carries TRBV20-1 and TRBJ2-2; TRBD2 matches 7 bases. With 2 bases clipped from V and 6 bases from J, the junction kept 6 bases outside the gene matches. The CDR3 is 14 amino acids. CDR1 DFQATT and CDR2 SNEGSKA come from the germline V gene (reference sequence). The CDR3 coding sequence is TGCAGTGCTAGAAGCGCGGGAGTTCCCGGGGAGCTGTTTTTT. As protein: CSARSAGVPGELFF.

This clonotype was recorded at least ten times. The chain couples TRBV18 to TRBJ2-7; either TRBD1 or TRBD2 may supply D (7 bases each). The V gene's germline CDR1 is KGHSH and CDR2 LQKENI. Trimming pared 0 bases from V and 6 bases from J, leaving 15 bases between. The CDR3 extends over 15 amino acids. For the CDR3, the DNA is TGTGCCAGCTCACCACCCACAGGGGAGGGCTCCGAGCAGTACTTC. It codes for CASSPPTGEGSEQYF.

The rearrangement links TRBV2 to TRBJ2-1, with 7 bases lining up with TRBD2. V gave up 4 bases and J gave up 4 bases; unmatched junction bases: 10. Germline V lookup: CDR1 SNHLY, CDR2 FYNNEI. The CDR3 is 16 residues long. The CDR3 nucleotides read TGTGCCAGCAGTGCTAGGTGGGGGAGGGGTTACAATGAGCAGTTCTTC. As protein: CASSARWGRGYNEQFF.

About this clonotype itself: A much larger clone is a single base away; this may be a read error. The V gene is TRBV3-1, the J gene TRBJ2-1, with D hard to call. Germline lookup yields CDR1 LGHDT and CDR2 YNNKEL (reference sequence). The CDR3 contains 11 residues. V was pared by 8 bases and J by 10 bases, with 12 bases between. For the CDR3, the DNA is TGTGCCAGCCGGGTAGGAAAAGAGCAGTTCTTC. Protein sequence: CASRVGKEQFF.

This clonotype showed up many times. The chain couples TRBV7-2 to TRBJ2-7; 10 positions agree with TRBD2. CDR3 size: 15 residues. CDR1 and CDR2 from the germline V gene are SGHTA and FQGNSA. V gave up 2 bases and J gave up 2 bases; unmatched junction bases: 3. This CDR3 reads CASSLLAGVTYEQYF. The CDR3 DNA reads as TGTGCCAGCAGCTTACTAGCGGGAGTTACCTACGAGCAGTACTTC.

This clonotype was recorded at least ten times. The chain joins TRBV5-1 to TRBJ2-5; D is perhaps TRBD1 or TRBD2 (6 bases each). The germline V gene encodes CDR1 SGHRS and CDR2 YFSETQ. The ends were cut back, 1 base at V and 1 base at J, with 11 bases in the middle. The length of the CDR3 is 15 residues. The CDR3 coding sequence is TGCGCCAGCAGCTTGAGGGGGGTGGGCCAAGAGACCCAGTACTTC. It encodes CASSLRGVGQETQYF.

This clonotype has at least ten counts. The chain links TRBV18 to TRBJ1-1, with D possibly being TRBD1 (5 bases). The CDR3 is made up of 13 amino acids. Germline assignment: CDR1 KGHSH and CDR2 LQKENI. V was pared by 5 bases and J by 2 bases, with 9 bases between. CDR3: CASSRDSNTEAFF. CDR3 DNA sequence: TGTGCCAGCTCAAGAGACAGTAACACTGAAGCTTTCTTT.

This clonotype occurred many times. The DNA of the CDR3 is TGTGCCAGCAGTTCCCGGGACAGGGTCACCGGGGAGCTGTTTTTT. It is translated as CASSSRDRVTGELFF. This chain joins TRBV28 and TRBJ2-2; 9 bases align to TRBD1. The trim removed 4 bases at V and 4 bases at J, leaving 4 bases unmatched. CDR1 is MDHEN and CDR2 is SYDVKM in the germline V gene. This CDR3 is built from 15 residues.

This clonotype was seen ten or more times. The V and J genes are TRBV12-3 or TRBV12-4 and TRBJ1-3, with a possible D match to TRBD1 (5 bases). V lost 3 bases and J lost 2, with 8 bases in between. The CDR3 has 14 residues. The CDR3 protein is CASSFGGAGNTIYF. In DNA form, the CDR3 reads TGTGCCAGCAGTTTTGGGGGAGCTGGAAACACCATATATTTT.

This clonotype was detected ten times or more. This chain joins TRBV6-1 and TRBJ2-1; TRBD2 agrees at 9 bases. Germline CDR1 and CDR2: MNHNS and SASEGT. V lost 8 bases to trimming and J lost 11 bases; unmatched junction nucleotides: 1. This CDR3 is 10 amino acids long. CDR3 sequence (DNA): TGTGCCAGCCTAGCGGGGAAGCAGTTCTTC. Translated, it gives CASLAGKQFF.

This clonotype appeared many times. The chain carries TRBV5-1 and TRBJ2-3; 11 bases are shared with TRBD2. The CDR3 runs 15 residues. CDR1 SGHRS and CDR2 YFSETQ come from the germline V gene. Trimming took 0 bases from V and 6 from J; bases not matched to a gene: 3. DNA of the CDR3: TGCGCCAGCAGCTTGGTGACTAGCGGGACCGATACGCAGTATTTT. Translation gives CASSLVTSGTDTQYF.